The present T cell receptor beta chain was sequenced within a study of shared clonotypes between healthy human individuals. Study summary: Each donor had three CD4 naive, three CD4 memory, two CD8 naive and one CD8 memory plate.

Positive CCR7 selection of CD45RO-negative cells yielded the naive CD8 cells, and terminally differentiated effector memory CD45RA+ cells were excluded. Those who donated were healthy HIV-negative adults, with no recent acute infections or vaccinations reported. Findings and limits, study-wide: Rarefaction revealed incomplete sorted-subset sequencing despite large depth.

In the case of this clone: Its antigen is currently unknown.

V shed 6 bases and J shed 7 bases, with 10 bases lying between them. This CDR3 region has 11 residues. The germline CDR1 and CDR2 sequences are DFQATT and SNEGSKA (reference sequence). At the deep level, the assay was run. This table comes from immunoSEQ multiplex PCR, and its TCRdb copy is limited to in-frame clones, with some not included. The data hold about 580,000 clones, with 98% observed a single time. This sequence originates from a man aged 30-40 years in good health. The chain uses TRBV20-1 and TRBJ2-1, with no clear D. Sequencing was done on a sample of naive CD8+ T cells sorted from blood. For the CDR3, the DNA is TGCAGTGCCAACTTGGGTAATGAGCAGTTCTTC. Protein sequence: CSANLGNEQFF.